This TCR beta chain came from a study of CD8 T cells in ankylosing spondylitis (dated by TCRdb to about 2017). As for the study more broadly: The study profiled T cell receptor beta repertoires in healthy donors and ankylosing spondylitis patients to find disease-linked TCR variants. In total, the full study cohort was made up of 95 to 110 healthy donors and roughly 27 ankylosing spondylitis patients. Peripheral blood samples were taken, and synovial fluid was additionally collected from ankylosing spondylitis patients. Beyond this particular receptor, the publication reports: Some TCR beta motif variants had previously been reported in synovial fluid and blood of reactive arthritis patients, which suggested common disease-initiation mechanisms. A TCR beta motif made up of roughly eight highly homologous amino acid variants appeared to be characteristic of blood from ankylosing spondylitis patients. In peripheral blood, the disease-linked clones were found at relatively low frequencies and had a CD8+ phenotype. According to the report, matched synovial fluid samples from ankylosing spondylitis patients were significantly enriched for the disease-linked clones.

As encoded in the germline V gene, CDR1 is MNHEY while CDR2 is SVGEGT. V has 4 bases trimmed and J has 2 bases trimmed; junction bases matching no gene number 6. The cysteine opens and the phenylalanine closes a CDR3 of 17 amino acids. The DNA shown is the 51-base CDR3, in frame from base 1. Sequenced on an Illumina HiSeq 2500. TCR beta libraries were prepared by quantitative 5'-RACE with molecular barcodes. As for how the authors treated the data: To identify disease-linked TCR variants, a new computational method was used, one built on a probabilistic model of VDJ rearrangement. Clones were called with MiXCR by TCRdb after fastp trimmed the public reads at Q25, and only in-frame beta chains were retained. Rows are combined by CDR3 protein, so each entry shows the most common genes and DNA. TCRdb, not the authors, supplied the V and J calls. A total of hundreds of thousands of distinct CDR3 sequences appear in this sample, 20% of them only once. Of the sample, roughly 8.3% falls within the top ten clones.

Of note for this clonotype: The clone's antigen remains unknown. No clone much larger than this one lies a single base away; base qualities are absent.

This sequence uses TRBV6-2 or TRBV6-3 and TRBJ2-1; 12 nucleotides in the junction match TRBD2. The TCR was taken from a male donor with ankylosing spondylitis or in good health (not recorded which). Material for sequencing was blood, either unsorted or a sorted T cell fraction (not recorded which). The CDR3 protein is CASSFPTSGGPYNEQFF. The sequence in DNA is TGTGCCAGCAGTTTCCCGACTAGCGGGGGCCCCTACAATGAGCAGTTCTTC.